The rows below give T cell receptor beta chains drawn from one sample of a study of T-cell memory formation after mild COVID-19. Each CDR3 protein is one row after TCRdb ran MiXCR on the 5' RACE reads. Of 450,000 to 650,000 distinct CDR3 sequences listed, over 15% were seen once; the top ten hold about 12%. Sequenced: PBMCs or a T cell subset sorted from them (not recorded which). The receptor source for this set is an adult woman who had mild COVID-19 (a few samples of this study predate the infection). Cell type and time point are not known. Both conserved end residues are part of each CDR3. The D gene is left open where the match is weak. The size entry is marked missing in some rows and otherwise reads once, few, many or a size class.

>TRBD2|-|16|TRBV7-9|TRBJ2-1
TGTGCCAGCAGCACAATACTAGCGGGAGGGTACAATGAGCAGTTCTTC
CASSTILAGGYNEQFF
>TRBD1|-|15|TRBV20-1|TRBJ1-5
TGCAGTGCTCTACCAGGGGGAGTAAGCAATCAGCCCCAGCATTTT
CSALPGGVSNQPQHF
>-|-|19|TRBV7-2|TRBJ1-1
TGTGCCAGCAGCTTTATCCCCCGGACACGGGAGAGCAGGAACACTGAAGCTTTCTTT
CASSFIPRTRESRNTEAFF
>TRBD1|-|18|TRBV25-1|TRBJ2-7
TGTGCCAGCAGTGAATATAGCAATCCCGGGACAGGCACCTACGAGCAGTACTTC
CASSEYSNPGTGTYEQYF
>TRBD1|-|15|TRBV12-3/TRBV12-4|TRBJ1-2
TGTGCCAGCACCCTACAGGGGGGCATTAACTATGGCTACACCTTC
CASTLQGGINYGYTF
>-|many|16|TRBV4-2|TRBJ2-1
TGTGCCAGCAGCCAAGATCAGTCGGATCTCCACAATGAGCAGTTCTTC
CASSQDQSDLHNEQFF
>TRBD1|few|11|TRBV6-4|TRBJ2-1
TGTGCCAGCAGCCCCAGGGGGCCTCCGTTCTTC
CASSPRGPPFF
>TRBD1|-|13|TRBV24-1|TRBJ2-7
TGTGCCACCAGTGATGGACAGGTCTTAGGGCAGTACTTC
CATSDGQVLGQYF
>-|-|17|TRBV6-2/TRBV6-3|TRBJ1-1
TGTGCCAGCAGCCTGGGTAATACGGGCAGAACGAACACTGAAGCTTTCTTT
CASSLGNTGRTNTEAFF
>-|-|12|TRBV6-6|TRBJ1-2
TGTGCCAGCAGTCCCCAGGGCGGAGGCTACACCTTC
CASSPQGGGYTF
>-|few|18|TRBV7-8|TRBJ2-5
TGTGCCAGCAGCTTAGTATATGGCAGGGTACAGGGAGACGAGACCCAGTACTTC
CASSLVYGRVQGDETQYF
>-|few|12|TRBV12-3/TRBV12-4|TRBJ1-1
TGTGCCAGCAGTTCTAGGTCTCATGAAGCTTTCTTT
CASSSRSHEAFF
>-|-|15|TRBV3-1|TRBJ2-5
TGTGCCAGCAGCCAAGGTGGGGGCACTGCGGAGACCCAGTACTTC
CASSQGGGTAETQYF
>TRBD1|few|14|TRBV5-1|TRBJ2-5
TGCGCCAGCAGCTTGTCCCAGACAGGGGTTAACATGTACTTC
CASSLSQTGVNMYF
>-|-|15|TRBV30|TRBJ1-5
TGTGCCTGGAGTGTAGAGGGGTTACCTAATCAGCCCCAGCATTTT
CAWSVEGLPNQPQHF
>-|few|13|TRBV7-8|TRBJ2-1
TGTGCCAGCAGCCCCCGGAACACGAATGAGCAGTTCTTC
CASSPRNTNEQFF
>-|few|15|TRBV7-2|TRBJ2-7
TGTGCCAGCAGCCCTTCTACCGGGATTGGGTATGAGCAGTACTTC
CASSPSTGIGYEQYF
>TRBD2|-|16|TRBV9|TRBJ2-3
TGTGCCAGCAGCGTAGAAGGAATAGCGGGAGGGAGTACGCAGTATTTT
CASSVEGIAGGSTQYF
>-|-|15|TRBV9|TRBJ2-3
TGTGCCAGCAGCGACCGGACGGGGAGCACAGATACGCAGTATTTT
CASSDRTGSTDTQYF
>-|-|15|TRBV5-1|TRBJ2-3
TGCGCCAGCCAAACAGGCGACACTAGCACAGATACGCAGTATTTT
CASQTGDTSTDTQYF
>TRBD1|-|13|TRBV20-1|TRBJ1-1
TGCAGTGCTAGACTCCAGGGGGGAAGGGAAGCTTTCTTT
CSARLQGGREAFF
>-|-|14|TRBV5-1|TRBJ2-2
TGCGCCAGCAGCTTGTCCCGACCAAAAGGGGAGCTGTTTTTT
CASSLSRPKGELFF
>TRBD2|few|16|TRBV5-1|TRBJ2-1
TGCGCCAGCAGCTTGATGGCCCCGCGGGGGAACAATGAGCAGTTCTTC
CASSLMAPRGNNEQFF
>-|few|15|TRBV24-1|TRBJ2-5
TGTGCCACCAGTGATTTGAGAGGAAACCAAGAGACCCAGTACTTC
CATSDLRGNQETQYF
>-|few|14|TRBV9|TRBJ1-4
TGTGCCAGCAGCGTGAGACAGGCTGGTGAAAAACTGTTTTTT
CASSVRQAGEKLFF
>-|few|13|TRBV7-9|TRBJ1-1
TGTGCCGTATCACAGCTTCTGAACACTGAAGCTTTCTTT
CAVSQLLNTEAFF
>TRBD2|many|17|TRBV4-3|TRBJ2-1
TGCGCCAGCAGCCAAGATAACGCTAGCGGGAGGGTAAATGAGCAGTTCTTC
CASSQDNASGRVNEQFF
>-|-|9|TRBV20-1|TRBJ1-5
TGCAGTGACGATCAGCCCCAGCATTTT
CSDDQPQHF
>TRBD2|-|17|TRBV3-1|TRBJ2-5
TGTGCCAGCAGCCACCCCGGGCGGGGGGGCTACCAAGAGACCCAGTACTTC
CASSHPGRGGYQETQYF
>TRBD1|few|16|TRBV6-4|TRBJ1-4
TGTGCCAGCAGTGAATCGGCAGGGGGACCTAATGAAAAACTGTTTTTT
CASSESAGGPNEKLFF
>-|-|15|TRBV7-9|TRBJ2-5
TGTGCCAGCAGCTTAGGTCTTGGCAGGGGAGAGACCCAGTACTTC
CASSLGLGRGETQYF
>-|few|13|TRBV6-5|TRBJ2-1
TGTGCCAGCAAAGATGAGGGGGGGGATGAGCAGTTCTTC
CASKDEGGDEQFF
>TRBD1|few|14|TRBV18|TRBJ1-1
TGTGCCAGCTCACCAGACAGGGTAGATACTGAAGCTTTCTTT
CASSPDRVDTEAFF
>TRBD1|many|15|TRBV7-8|TRBJ2-5
TGTGCCAGCAGAGACCGGGACAGGGGGCAAGAGACCCAGTACTTC
CASRDRDRGQETQYF
>-|-|14|TRBV12-3/TRBV12-4|TRBJ2-7
TGTGCCAGCACCCCAGCCGTTCGTGCCTACGAGCAGTACTTC
CASTPAVRAYEQYF
>TRBD1|-|15|TRBV6-1|TRBJ1-5
TGTGCCAGCAGTTGGGACAGACAAAGCAATCAGCCCCAGCATTTT
CASSWDRQSNQPQHF
>-|many|14|TRBV6-5|TRBJ2-5
TGTGCCAGCAGTTACTCGGGCGGAAAAGAGACCCAGTACTTC
CASSYSGGKETQYF
>TRBD2|-|16|TRBV15|TRBJ2-2
TGTGCCACCAGCAGAGGACTAGCGGGAGAACACGGGGAGCTGTTTTTT
CATSRGLAGEHGELFF
>-|-|14|TRBV4-3|TRBJ1-1
TGCGCCAGCAGCCAAGATCCCGGGACGGGGGGGGCTTTCTTT
CASSQDPGTGGAFF
>TRBD1|few|14|TRBV5-4|TRBJ1-6
TGTGCCAGCAGCTCTGGGACAGGGGTTTCACCCCTCCACTTT
CASSSGTGVSPLHF
>TRBD2|few|14|TRBV6-2/TRBV6-3|TRBJ2-3
TGTGCCAGCAGGAGCGGGGACTACACAGATACGCAGTATTTT
CASRSGDYTDTQYF
>-|-|15|TRBV6-4|TRBJ2-1
TGTGCCAGCAGTGACGGCACGGACCCCTACAATGAGCAGTTCTTC
CASSDGTDPYNEQFF
>-|few|13|TRBV7-2|TRBJ2-5
TGTGCCAGCAGCCCAGCCGGGGTGGAGACCCAGTACTTC
CASSPAGVETQYF
>-|-|14|TRBV7-2|TRBJ2-5
TGTGCCAGCAGCCAGGGAAGGAGGGCAGAGACCCAGTACTTC
CASSQGRRAETQYF
>TRBD1|few|15|TRBV7-7|TRBJ2-2
TGTGCTAGCAGCACCATACAGGGGCCCACCGGGGAGCTGTTTTTT
CASSTIQGPTGELFF
>TRBD2|-|17|TRBV9|TRBJ2-2
TGTGCCAGCAGCCCTGGGACTAGCGGGGGGAACGACGGGGAGCTGTTTTTT
CASSPGTSGGNDGELFF
>-|-|14|TRBV6-1|TRBJ2-7
TGTGCCAGCAGTGAGTCGGCGGTGTCCTACGAGCAGTACTTC
CASSESAVSYEQYF
>-|-|15|TRBV7-3|TRBJ1-1
TGTGCCAGCAGCTTCATGGGGGAAGGACACGATGAAGCTTTCTTT
CASSFMGEGHDEAFF
>-|-|11|TRBV4-3|TRBJ1-4
TGCGCCAGCAGCCAAGGGGCCGGTCTGTTTTTT
CASSQGAGLFF
>-|few|15|TRBV21-1|TRBJ2-7
TGTGCCAGCAAGACGACAGGGGGCATTCCTGACGAGCAGTACTTC
CASKTTGGIPDEQYF
>-|few|14|TRBV20-1|TRBJ1-1
TGCAGTGCCTGGGCGGGGCAGAGCCACACTGAAGCTTTCTTT
CSAWAGQSHTEAFF
>-|few|13|TRBV15|TRBJ2-2
TGTGCCACCAGCAGAGAGAGTGTCGGGGAGCTGTTTTTT
CATSRESVGELFF
>TRBD1|-|15|TRBV20-1|TRBJ1-5
TGCAGTGCTAGAGTTGGGACAGGGAGGACTCAGCCCCAGCATTTT
CSARVGTGRTQPQHF